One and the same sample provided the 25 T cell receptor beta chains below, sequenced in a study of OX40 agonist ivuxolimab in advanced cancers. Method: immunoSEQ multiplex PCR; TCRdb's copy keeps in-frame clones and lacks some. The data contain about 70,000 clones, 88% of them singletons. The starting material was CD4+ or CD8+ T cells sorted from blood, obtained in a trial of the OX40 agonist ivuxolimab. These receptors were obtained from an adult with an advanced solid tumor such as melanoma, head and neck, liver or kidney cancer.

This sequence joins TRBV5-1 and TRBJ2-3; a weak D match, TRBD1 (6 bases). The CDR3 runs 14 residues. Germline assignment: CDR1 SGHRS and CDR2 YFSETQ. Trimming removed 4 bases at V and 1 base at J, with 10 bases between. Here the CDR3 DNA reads TGCGCCAGCAGCAGTCGACAGGGCACAGATACGCAGTATTTT. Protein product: CASSSRQGTDTQYF.

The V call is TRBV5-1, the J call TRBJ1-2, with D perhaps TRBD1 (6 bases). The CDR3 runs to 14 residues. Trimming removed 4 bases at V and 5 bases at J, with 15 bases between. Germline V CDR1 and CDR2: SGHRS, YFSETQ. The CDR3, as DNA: TGCGCCAGCAGCGGGGGGGCCGGAGAGTATGGCTACACCTTC. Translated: CASSGGAGEYGYTF. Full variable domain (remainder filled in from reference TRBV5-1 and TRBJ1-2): KAGVTQTPRYLIKTRGQQVTLSCSPISGHRSVSWYQQTPGQGLQFLFEYFSETQRNKGNFPGRFSGRQFSNSRSEMNVSTLELGDSALYLCASSGGAGEYGYTFGSGTRLTVV.

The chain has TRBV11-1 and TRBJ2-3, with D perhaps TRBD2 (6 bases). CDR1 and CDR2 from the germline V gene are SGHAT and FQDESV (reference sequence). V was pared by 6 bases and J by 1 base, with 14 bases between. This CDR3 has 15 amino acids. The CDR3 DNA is TGTGCCAGCAGTACGGACCCGGGGGGCACAGATACGCAGTATTTT. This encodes CASSTDPGGTDTQYF.

The CDR3 bases are TGTGCCAGCAGTGCGCTCCGGGGCCAAGAGACCCAGTACTTC. Protein sequence: CASSALRGQETQYF. The genes are TRBV25-1 and TRBJ2-5, with a weak D call TRBD2 (5 bases). Trimming pared 4 bases from V and 1 base from J, leaving 10 bases between. Germline CDR1 reads MGHDK; CDR2 reads SYGVNS. The CDR3 has 14 residues.

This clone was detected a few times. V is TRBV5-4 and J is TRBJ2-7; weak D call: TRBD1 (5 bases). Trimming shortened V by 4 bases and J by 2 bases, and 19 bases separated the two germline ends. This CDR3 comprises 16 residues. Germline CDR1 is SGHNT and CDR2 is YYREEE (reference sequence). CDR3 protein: CASSQGLGPAPYEQYF. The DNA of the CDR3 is TGTGCCAGCAGCCAAGGTCTGGGGCCAGCTCCCTACGAGCAGTACTTC.

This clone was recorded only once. The CDR3 loop is CASSSQGDKNTEAFF. The CDR3 DNA reads as TGTGCCAGCTCATCGCAGGGAGACAAGAACACTGAAGCTTTCTTT. This rearrangement joins TRBV18 to TRBJ1-1; the D gene is possibly TRBD1 (5 bases). This CDR3 region has 15 residues. Trimming pared 5 bases from V and 1 base from J, leaving 14 bases between. Per germline, CDR1 KGHSH and CDR2 LQKENI.

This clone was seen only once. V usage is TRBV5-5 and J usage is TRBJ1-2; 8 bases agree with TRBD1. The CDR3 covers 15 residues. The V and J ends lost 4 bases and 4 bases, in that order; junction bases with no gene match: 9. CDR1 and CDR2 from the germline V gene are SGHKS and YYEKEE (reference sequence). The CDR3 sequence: CASSALTGGGYGYTF. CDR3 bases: TGTGCCAGCAGCGCCTTAACAGGGGGAGGCTATGGCTACACCTTC.

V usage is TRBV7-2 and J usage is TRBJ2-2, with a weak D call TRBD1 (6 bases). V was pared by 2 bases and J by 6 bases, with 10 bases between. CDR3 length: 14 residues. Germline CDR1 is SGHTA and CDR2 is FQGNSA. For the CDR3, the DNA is TGTGCCAGCAGCTTACGAAGGGGGTCCGGGGAGCTGTTTTTT. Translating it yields CASSLRRGSGELFF.

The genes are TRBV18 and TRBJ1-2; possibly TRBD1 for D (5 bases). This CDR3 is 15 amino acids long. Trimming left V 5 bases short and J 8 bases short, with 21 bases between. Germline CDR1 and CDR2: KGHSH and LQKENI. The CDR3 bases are TGTGCCAGCTCAAATCAAAACGGGGCTTTACGAGGCTACACCTTC. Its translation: CASSNQNGALRGYTF.

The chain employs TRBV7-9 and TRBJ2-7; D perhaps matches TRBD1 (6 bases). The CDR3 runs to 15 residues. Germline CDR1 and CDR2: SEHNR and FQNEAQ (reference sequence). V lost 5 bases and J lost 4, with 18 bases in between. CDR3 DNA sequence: TGTGCCAGCAGCCCCCGGCAGGGGCCCATATACGAGCAGTACTTC. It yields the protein CASSPRQGPIYEQYF. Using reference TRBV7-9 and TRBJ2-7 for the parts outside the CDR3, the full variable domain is DTGVSQNPRHKITKRGQNVTFRCDPISEHNRLYWYRQTLGQGPEFLTYFQNEAQLEKSRLLSDRFSAERPKGSFSTLEIQRTEQGDSAMYLCASSPRQGPIYEQYFGPGTRLTVT.

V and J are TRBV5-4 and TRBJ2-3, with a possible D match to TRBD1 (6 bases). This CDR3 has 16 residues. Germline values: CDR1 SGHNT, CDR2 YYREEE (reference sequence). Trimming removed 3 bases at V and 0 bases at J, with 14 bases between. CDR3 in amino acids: CASSWGPGQSTDTQYF. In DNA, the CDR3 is TGTGCCAGCAGCTGGGGCCCGGGACAAAGCACAGATACGCAGTATTTT.

The CDR3 DNA follows: TGTGCCAGCTCATCAAGAGGGGGTCAGCCCCAGCATTTT. This sequence encodes CASSSRGGQPQHF. The V gene is TRBV18, the J gene TRBJ1-5; maybe TRBD1 (6 bases). Germline CDR1 is KGHSH and CDR2 is LQKENI. There are 13 residues in the CDR3. The V end was cut by 5 bases, the J end by 6 bases, with 11 bases between.

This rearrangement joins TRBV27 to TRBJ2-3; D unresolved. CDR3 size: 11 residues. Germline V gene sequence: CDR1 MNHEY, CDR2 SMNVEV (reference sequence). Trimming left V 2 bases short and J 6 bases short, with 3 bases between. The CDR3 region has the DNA TGTGCCAGCAGTTTAGGGGATACGCAGTATTTT. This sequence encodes CASSLGDTQYF.

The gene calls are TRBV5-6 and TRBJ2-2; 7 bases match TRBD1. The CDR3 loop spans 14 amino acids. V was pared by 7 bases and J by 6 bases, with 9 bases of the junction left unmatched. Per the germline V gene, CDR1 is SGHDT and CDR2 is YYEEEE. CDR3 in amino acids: CASLTQGTAGELFF. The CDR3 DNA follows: TGTGCCAGCCTTACACAGGGGACGGCCGGGGAGCTGTTTTTT.

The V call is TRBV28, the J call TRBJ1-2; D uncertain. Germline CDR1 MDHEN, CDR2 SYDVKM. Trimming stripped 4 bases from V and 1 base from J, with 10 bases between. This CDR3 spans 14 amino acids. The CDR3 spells CASSSRSVNYGYTF. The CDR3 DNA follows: TGTGCCAGCAGTTCTCGTTCAGTTAACTATGGCTACACCTTC.

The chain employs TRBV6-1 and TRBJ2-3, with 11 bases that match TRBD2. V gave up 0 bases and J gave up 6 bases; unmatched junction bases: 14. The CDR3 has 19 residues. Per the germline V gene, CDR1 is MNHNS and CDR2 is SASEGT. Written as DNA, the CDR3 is TGTGCCAGCAGTGAAGCGCCCGCTTGGGAACTAGCGGGAGAGGATACGCAGTATTTT. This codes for CASSEAPAWELAGEDTQYF.

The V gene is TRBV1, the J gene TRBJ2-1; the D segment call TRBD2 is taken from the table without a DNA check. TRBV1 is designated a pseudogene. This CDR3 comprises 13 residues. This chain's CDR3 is CTSSPKAFNEQFF. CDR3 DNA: TGCACCAGCAGCCCTAAAGCTTTTAATGAGCAGTTCTTC.

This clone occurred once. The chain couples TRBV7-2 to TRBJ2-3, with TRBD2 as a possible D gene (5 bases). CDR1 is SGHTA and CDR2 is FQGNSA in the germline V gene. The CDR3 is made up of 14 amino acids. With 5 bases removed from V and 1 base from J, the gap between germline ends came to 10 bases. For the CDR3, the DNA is TGTGCCAGCAGCCTGGACTTTCGCACAGATACGCAGTATTTT. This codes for CASSLDFRTDTQYF.

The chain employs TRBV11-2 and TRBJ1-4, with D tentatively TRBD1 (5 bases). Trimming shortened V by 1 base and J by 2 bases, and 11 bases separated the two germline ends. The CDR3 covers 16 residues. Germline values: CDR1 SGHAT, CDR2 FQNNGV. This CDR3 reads CASSLVSRGTNEKLFF. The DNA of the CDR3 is TGTGCCAGCAGCTTAGTTTCTCGGGGGACTAATGAAAAACTGTTTTTT.

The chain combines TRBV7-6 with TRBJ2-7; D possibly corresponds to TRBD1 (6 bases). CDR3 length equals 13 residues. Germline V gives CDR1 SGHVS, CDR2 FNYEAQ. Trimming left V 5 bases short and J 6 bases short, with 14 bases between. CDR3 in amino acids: CASSHPQGLEQYF. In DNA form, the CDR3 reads TGTGCCAGCAGCCATCCCCAGGGGCTCGAGCAGTACTTC. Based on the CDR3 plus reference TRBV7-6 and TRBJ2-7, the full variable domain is GAGVSQSPRYKVTKRGQDVALRCDPISGHVSLYWYRQALGQGPEFLTYFNYEAQQDKSGLPNDRFSAERPEGSISTLTIQRTEQRDSAMYRCASSHPQGLEQYFGPGTRLTVT.

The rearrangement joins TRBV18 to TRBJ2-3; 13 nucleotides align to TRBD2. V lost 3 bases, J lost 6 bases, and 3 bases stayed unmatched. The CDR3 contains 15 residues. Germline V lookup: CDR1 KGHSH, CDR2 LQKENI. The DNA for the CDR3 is TGTGCCAGCTCACCCAGACTAGCGGGAGGCGATACGCAGTATTTT. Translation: CASSPRLAGGDTQYF.

DNA of the CDR3: TGTGCCAGCAGTGAAGCGGGCGTGGCCTATAATTCACCCCTCCACTTT. This encodes CASSEAGVAYNSPLHF. V and J are TRBV6-1 and TRBJ1-6; D remains unclear. Germline loops: CDR1 MNHNS, CDR2 SASEGT. The CDR3 contains 16 residues. With 0 bases removed from V and 2 bases from J, the gap between germline ends came to 8 bases.

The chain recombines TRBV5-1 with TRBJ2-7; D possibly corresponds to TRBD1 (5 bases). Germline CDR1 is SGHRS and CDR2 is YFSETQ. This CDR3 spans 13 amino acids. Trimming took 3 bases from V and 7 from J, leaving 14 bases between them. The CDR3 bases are TGCGCCAGCAGCTGGGGCCCCCAAGGGGAGCAGTACTTC. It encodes CASSWGPQGEQYF.

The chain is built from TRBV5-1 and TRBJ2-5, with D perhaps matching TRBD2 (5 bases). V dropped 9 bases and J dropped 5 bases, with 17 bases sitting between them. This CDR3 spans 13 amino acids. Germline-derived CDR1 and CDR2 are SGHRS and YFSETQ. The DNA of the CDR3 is TGCGCCACCTCGAGAGGGCAGACGGAGACCCAGTACTTC. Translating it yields CATSRGQTETQYF.

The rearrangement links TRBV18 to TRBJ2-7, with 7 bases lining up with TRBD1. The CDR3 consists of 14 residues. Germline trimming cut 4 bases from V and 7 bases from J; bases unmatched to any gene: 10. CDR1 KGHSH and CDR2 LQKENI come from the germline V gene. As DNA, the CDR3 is TGTGCCAGCTCACTTCCGGGACAGCTCCGGGAGCAGTACTTC. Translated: CASSLPGQLREQYF. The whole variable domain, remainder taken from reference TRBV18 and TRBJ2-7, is NAGVMQNPRHLVRRRGQEARLRCSPMKGHSHVYWYRQLPEEGLKFMVYLQKENIIDESGMPKERFSAEFPKEGPSILRIQQVVRGDSAAYFCASSLPGQLREQYFGPGTRLTVT.